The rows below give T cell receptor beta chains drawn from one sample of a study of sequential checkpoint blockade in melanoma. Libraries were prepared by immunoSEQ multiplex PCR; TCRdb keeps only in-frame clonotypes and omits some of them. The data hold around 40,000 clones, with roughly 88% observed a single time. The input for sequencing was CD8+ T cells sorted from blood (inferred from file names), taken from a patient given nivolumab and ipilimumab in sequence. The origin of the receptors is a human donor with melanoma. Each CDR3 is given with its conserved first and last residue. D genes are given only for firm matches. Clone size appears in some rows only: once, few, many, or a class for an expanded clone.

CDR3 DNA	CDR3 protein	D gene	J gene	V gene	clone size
TGTGCCAGCAGTGCGGACAGGGGGTATCAAGAAAAACTGTTTTTT	CASSADRGYQEKLFF	TRBD1	TRBJ1-4	TRBV27	.
TGTGCCAGCAGCTTTGACGGACGGGACTTGATCTACGAGCAGTACTTC	CASSFDGRDLIYEQYF	.	TRBJ2-7	TRBV7-9	.
TGTGCCAGCAGTGGTGGAGCGGGCTCTGGGGACAATGAGCAGTTCTTC	CASSGGAGSGDNEQFF	.	TRBJ2-1	TRBV6-1	.
TGCATCGGGGGTGGGGAGACCCAGTACTTC	CIGGGETQYF	.	TRBJ2-5	TRBV29-1	.
TGTGCCAGCAGTTCCCCGGACACGGTTCTTGTTCAGCCCCAGCATTTT	CASSSPDTVLVQPQHF	.	TRBJ1-5	TRBV6-6	.
TGTGCCAGCAAAGAGGGTAGCTATGGCTACACCTTC	CASKEGSYGYTF	.	TRBJ1-2	TRBV2	.
TGTGCCAGCAGCGTAGCGGGAGCAGCGTCCTACAATGAGCAGTTCTTC	CASSVAGAASYNEQFF	.	TRBJ2-1	TRBV9	.
TGTGCCAGCAGCTTGGCGCCAGGGGTGAACTATGGCTACACCTTC	CASSLAPGVNYGYTF	.	TRBJ1-2	TRBV5-8	.
TGTGCCAGTAGTGACAGCATGAACACTGAAGCTTTCTTT	CASSDSMNTEAFF	.	TRBJ1-1	TRBV19	.
TGTGCCAGCAGTTCCCTGGACCAGGGGGTACAAGAGACCCAGTACTTC	CASSSLDQGVQETQYF	TRBD1	TRBJ2-5	TRBV28	once
TGTGCCAGCAGCCCGGGACTAGCGCCCACCGGGGAGCTGTTTTTT	CASSPGLAPTGELFF	TRBD2	TRBJ2-2	TRBV25-1	.
TGCAGCGTGTGGGACAGAGACTACACCTTC	CSVWDRDYTF	TRBD1	TRBJ1-2	TRBV29-1	few
TGTGCCAGCAGTTACTGGAGAGGAGAGACCCAGTACTTC	CASSYWRGETQYF	.	TRBJ2-5	TRBV6-5	.
TGTGCCAGTAGTTCAGGGGGCGGCTACGAGCAGTACTTC	CASSSGGGYEQYF	TRBD1	TRBJ2-7	TRBV19	.
TGTGCCAGCAGTCAGGGGGCCTCCTATGGCTACACCTTC	CASSQGASYGYTF	TRBD1	TRBJ1-2	TRBV28	.
TGTGCCAGCAGCGCGGGAGGAGGCGGGGGTCAGCCCCAGCATTTT	CASSAGGGGGQPQHF	.	TRBJ1-5	TRBV9	.
TGTGCCAGCAGCCAAGTCCCGGGCTACGAGCAGTACTTC	CASSQVPGYEQYF	.	TRBJ2-7	TRBV14	.
TGTGCCAGCAGTAAGACTAGCGGATTTACCAATGAGCAGTTCTTC	CASSKTSGFTNEQFF	TRBD2	TRBJ2-1	TRBV2	.
TGTGCCAGCAGCTTTCTAGCGGCAGGTAATGAGCAGTTCTTC	CASSFLAAGNEQFF	TRBD2	TRBJ2-1	TRBV7-9	.
TGTGCCAGCAACCCGTCACTACTCATCACAGATACGCAGTATTTT	CASNPSLLITDTQYF	.	TRBJ2-3	TRBV5-8	.
TGCAGCGTTGGGCATGAGGGTCAGCCCCAGCATTTT	CSVGHEGQPQHF	.	TRBJ1-5	TRBV29-1	.
TGTGCCAGCAGTTTCCCTGGCGTCGGCGGGAGGGGGAACAATGAGCAGTTCTTC	CASSFPGVGGRGNNEQFF	TRBD2	TRBJ2-1	TRBV28	.
TGCAGCGGCGGACAGGGTCTATACGAGCAGTACTTC	CSGGQGLYEQYF	TRBD1	TRBJ2-7	TRBV29-1	.
TGTGCCAGTAGTATGGGGACTAGCGGGAGGGCAGCGGAGACCCAGTACTTC	CASSMGTSGRAAETQYF	TRBD2	TRBJ2-5	TRBV19	.
TGTGCCAGCAGCGTAGGAGGAGGAGGCCCCCCAGATACGCAGTATTTT	CASSVGGGGPPDTQYF	.	TRBJ2-3	TRBV9	once
TGCGCCAGCAGCTTGGGGACAGGGTTGGGACCCCTCCACTTT	CASSLGTGLGPLHF	TRBD1	TRBJ1-6	TRBV5-1	.
TGTGCCAGCAGCCCCAGACTAGCGGGCGACCTCCTCTCTACGCAGTATTTT	CASSPRLAGDLLSTQYF	TRBD2	TRBJ2-3	TRBV7-6	.